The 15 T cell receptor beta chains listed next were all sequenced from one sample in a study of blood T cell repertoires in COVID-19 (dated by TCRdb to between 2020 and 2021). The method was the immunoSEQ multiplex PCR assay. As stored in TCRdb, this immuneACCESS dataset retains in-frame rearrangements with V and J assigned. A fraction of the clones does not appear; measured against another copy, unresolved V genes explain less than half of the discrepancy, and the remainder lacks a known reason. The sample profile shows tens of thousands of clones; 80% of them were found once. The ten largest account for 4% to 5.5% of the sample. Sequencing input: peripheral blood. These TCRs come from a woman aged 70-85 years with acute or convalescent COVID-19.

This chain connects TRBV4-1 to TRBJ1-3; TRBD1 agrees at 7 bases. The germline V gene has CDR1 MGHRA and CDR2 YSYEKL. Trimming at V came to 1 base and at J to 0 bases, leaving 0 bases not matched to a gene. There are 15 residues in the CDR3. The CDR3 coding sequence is TGCGCCAGCAGCCAAGCAGGGGGCTCTGGAAACACCATATATTTT. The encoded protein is CASSQAGGSGNTIYF.

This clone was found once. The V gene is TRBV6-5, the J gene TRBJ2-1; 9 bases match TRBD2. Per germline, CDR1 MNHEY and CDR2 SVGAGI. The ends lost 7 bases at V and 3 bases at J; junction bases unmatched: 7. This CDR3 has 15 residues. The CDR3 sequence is CASTQTSGNYNEQFF. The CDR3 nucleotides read TGTGCCAGCACCCAGACTAGCGGTAACTACAATGAGCAGTTCTTC.

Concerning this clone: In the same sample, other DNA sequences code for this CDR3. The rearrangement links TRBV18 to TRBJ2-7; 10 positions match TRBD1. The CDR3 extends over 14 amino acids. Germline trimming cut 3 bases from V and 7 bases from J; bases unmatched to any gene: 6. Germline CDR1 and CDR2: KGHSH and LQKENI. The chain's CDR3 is CASSPGTGEGEQYF. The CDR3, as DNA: TGTGCCAGCTCACCCGGGACAGGGGAGGGGGAGCAGTACTTC. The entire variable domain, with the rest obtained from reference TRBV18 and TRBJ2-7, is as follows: NAGVMQNPRHLVRRRGQEARLRCSPMKGHSHVYWYRQLPEEGLKFMVYLQKENIIDESGMPKERFSAEFPKEGPSILRIQQVVRGDSAAYFCASSPGTGEGEQYFGPGTRLTVT.

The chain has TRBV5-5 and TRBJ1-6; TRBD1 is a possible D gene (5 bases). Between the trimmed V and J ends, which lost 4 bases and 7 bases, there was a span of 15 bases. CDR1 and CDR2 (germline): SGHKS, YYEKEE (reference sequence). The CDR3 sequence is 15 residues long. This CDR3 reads CASSHQTTANSPLHF. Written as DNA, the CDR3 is TGTGCCAGCAGCCACCAGACGACAGCAAATTCACCCCTCCACTTT.

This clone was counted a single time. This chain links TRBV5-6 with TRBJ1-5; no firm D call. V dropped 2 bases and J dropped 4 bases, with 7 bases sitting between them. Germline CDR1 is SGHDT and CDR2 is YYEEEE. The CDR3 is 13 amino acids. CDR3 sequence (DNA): TGTGCCAGCAGCTTCGGTATAAATCAGCCCCAGCATTTT. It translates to CASSFGINQPQHF.

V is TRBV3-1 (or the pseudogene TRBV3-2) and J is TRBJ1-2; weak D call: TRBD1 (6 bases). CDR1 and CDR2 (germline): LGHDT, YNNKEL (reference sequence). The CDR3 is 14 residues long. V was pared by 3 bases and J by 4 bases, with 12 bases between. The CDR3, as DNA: TGTGCCAGCAGCCATCAGGGGTTCTCCTATGGCTACACCTTC. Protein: CASSHQGFSYGYTF.

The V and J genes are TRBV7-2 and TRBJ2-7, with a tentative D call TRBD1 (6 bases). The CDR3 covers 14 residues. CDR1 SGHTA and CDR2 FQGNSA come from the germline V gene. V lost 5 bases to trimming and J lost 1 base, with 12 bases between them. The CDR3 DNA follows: TGTGCCAGCAGCCGGACAGACTATTCCTACGAGCAGTACTTC. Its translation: CASSRTDYSYEQYF.

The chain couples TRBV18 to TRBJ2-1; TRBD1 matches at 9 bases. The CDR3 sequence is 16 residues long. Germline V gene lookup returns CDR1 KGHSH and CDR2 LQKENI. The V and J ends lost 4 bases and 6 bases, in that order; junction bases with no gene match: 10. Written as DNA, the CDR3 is TGTGCCAGCTCACTCCTCCAGGACAGGGGAAGCAATGAGCAGTTCTTC. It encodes CASSLLQDRGSNEQFF.

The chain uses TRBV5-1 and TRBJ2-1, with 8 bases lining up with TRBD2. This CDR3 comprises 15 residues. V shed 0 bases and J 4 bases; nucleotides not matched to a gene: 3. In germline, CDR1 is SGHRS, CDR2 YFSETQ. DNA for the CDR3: TGCGCCAGCAGCTTGGAAGGGACTAGGTACAATGAGCAGTTCTTC. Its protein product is CASSLEGTRYNEQFF.

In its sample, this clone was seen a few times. The CDR3 here is CASSLFGGVDGYTF. In nucleotides, the CDR3 is TGCGCCAGCAGCCTTTTCGGGGGAGTGGATGGCTACACCTTC. The rearrangement uses TRBV4-1 and TRBJ1-2; maybe TRBD1 (5 bases). Per germline, CDR1 MGHRA and CDR2 YSYEKL. The CDR3 extends over 14 amino acids. V was clipped by 4 bases and J by 6 bases, with 15 bases between them.

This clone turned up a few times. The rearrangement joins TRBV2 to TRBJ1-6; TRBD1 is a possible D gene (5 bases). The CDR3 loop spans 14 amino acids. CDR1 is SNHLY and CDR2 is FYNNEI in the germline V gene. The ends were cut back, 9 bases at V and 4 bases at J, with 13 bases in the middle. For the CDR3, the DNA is TGTGCCAGTCAACAGGAGCTTTATAATTCACCCCTCCACTTT. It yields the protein CASQQELYNSPLHF. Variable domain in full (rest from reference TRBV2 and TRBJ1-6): EPEVTQTPSHQVTQMGQEVILRCVPISNHLYFYWYRQILGQKVEFLVSFYNNEISEKSEIFDDQFSVERPDGSNFTLKIRSTKLEDSAMYFCASQQELYNSPLHFGNGTRLTVT.

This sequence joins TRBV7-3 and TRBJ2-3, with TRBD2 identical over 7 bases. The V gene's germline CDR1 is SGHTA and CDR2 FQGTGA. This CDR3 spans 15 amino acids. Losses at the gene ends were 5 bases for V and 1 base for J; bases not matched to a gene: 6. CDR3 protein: CASSRSSGGTDTQYF. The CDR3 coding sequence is TGTGCCAGCAGCCGCTCTAGCGGCGGCACAGATACGCAGTATTTT.

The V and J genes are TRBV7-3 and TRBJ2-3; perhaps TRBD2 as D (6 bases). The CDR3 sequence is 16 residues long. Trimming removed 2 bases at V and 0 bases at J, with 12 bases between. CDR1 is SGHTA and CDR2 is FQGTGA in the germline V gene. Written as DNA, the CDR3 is TGTGCCAGCAGCTTATCCCCGGGGGTTAGCACAGATACGCAGTATTTT. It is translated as CASSLSPGVSTDTQYF.

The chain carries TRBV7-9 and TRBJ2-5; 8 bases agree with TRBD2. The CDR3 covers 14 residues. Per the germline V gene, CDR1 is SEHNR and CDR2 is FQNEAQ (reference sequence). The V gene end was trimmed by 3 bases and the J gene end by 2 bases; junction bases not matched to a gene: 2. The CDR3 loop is CASSFTSGQETQYF. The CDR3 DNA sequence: TGTGCCAGCAGCTTCACTAGCGGACAAGAGACCCAGTACTTC.

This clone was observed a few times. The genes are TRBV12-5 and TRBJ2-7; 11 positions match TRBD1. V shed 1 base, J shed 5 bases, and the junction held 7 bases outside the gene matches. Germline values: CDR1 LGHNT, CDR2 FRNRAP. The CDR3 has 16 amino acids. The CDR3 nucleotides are TGTGCTAGTGGTTTGGGCCGGGACAGGGGGTGGAACGAGCAGTACTTC. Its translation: CASGLGRDRGWNEQYF.